This record covers a single T cell receptor (beta chain). These data belong to a study of T-cell memory formation after mild COVID-19. Using its own MiXCR run on the 5' RACE reads, TCRdb lists one record per CDR3 protein. The repertoire holds hundreds of thousands of distinct CDR3 sequences, with roughly a quarter as singletons. CDR3 length: 13 residues. Germline V gives CDR1 SGHRS, CDR2 YFSETQ. Trimming removed 4 bases at V and 6 bases at J, with 11 bases between. The TCR comes from an adult woman who had mild COVID-19 (a few samples of this study predate the infection). Cell type and time point are not known. The chain is built from TRBV5-1 and TRBJ1-5; tentatively, D is TRBD1 (6 bases). The sample comprised PBMCs or a T cell subset sorted from them (not recorded which). DNA of the CDR3: TGCGCCAGCAGCCTTACAGGGAGTCAGCCCCAGCATTTT. Its protein product is CASSLTGSQPQHF.